The clone carrying this T cell receptor beta chain occurred a few times. Its target is unknown. After removal of 6 bases from V and 0 bases from J, the junction contained 12 bases not matched to a gene. There are 17 residues in the CDR3. These data come from a study of identical twins. General observations from the study: High-abundance cord blood beta clonotypes had fewer insertions; memory repertoires showed none. Out-of-frame TCR alpha sharing in monozygotic twins exceeded recombination model predictions. Out-of-frame beta sequences exhibited a weaker degree of excess twin sharing.

TCRdb ran MiXCR on the 5' RACE reads and lists one entry per CDR3 protein. This sample carries a few hundred thousand distinct CDR3 sequences, about 8.3% of them seen once, and the ten largest clones take less than 2.5%. These data also formed part of another study, on yellow fever vaccine responses in identical twins.

J is TRBJ2-3 and V is TRBV12-3 or TRBV12-4; 7 bases are shared with TRBD1. This clonotype originated in a woman between 18 and 29 years old in good health. What was sequenced was memory (CD45RO+) T cells sorted from blood. The CDR3: CASSLSRGPSSTDTQYF. DNA of the CDR3: TGTGCCAGCAGCCTCTCTAGGGGGCCCTCTAGCACAGATACGCAGTATTTT.